One and the same sample provided the 29 T cell receptor beta chains below, sequenced in a study of CD39 and CD103 CD8 tumor-infiltrating T cells. This table comes from immunoSEQ multiplex PCR, and its TCRdb copy is limited to in-frame clones, with some not included. The sample yields around 3,400 clones, roughly three fifths seen once. The specimen sequenced was CD39- CD103- CD8+ T cells sorted from the tumor. Subset here: CD103-CD39- double-negative CD45RA- CD8 T cells. These receptors all come from a human donor with head and neck squamous cell carcinoma.

The chain uses TRBV27 and TRBJ2-2, with 8 bases aligning to TRBD2. CDR1 and CDR2 (germline): MNHEY, SMNVEV (reference sequence). The junction had 9 bases not matched to a gene; V was cut back by 5 bases and J by 4 bases. This CDR3 region has 16 residues. CDR3 loop: CASSKPGTSITGELFF. For the CDR3, the DNA is TGTGCCAGCAGTAAACCCGGGACTAGTATCACCGGGGAGCTGTTTTTT.

The CDR3 is CASSSWTLETQYF. The DNA for the CDR3 is TGTGCCAGCAGCTCGTGGACGTTGGAGACCCAGTACTTC. The gene calls are TRBV7-9 and TRBJ2-5; D ambiguous. The CDR3 is 13 amino acids. Germline-derived CDR1 and CDR2 are SEHNR and FQNEAQ (reference sequence). Deletions cut 4 bases from V and 5 bases from J, with 11 bases between. The full variable domain, with the rest looked up from reference TRBV7-9 and TRBJ2-5, is DTGVSQNPRHKITKRGQNVTFRCDPISEHNRLYWYRQTLGQGPEFLTYFQNEAQLEKSRLLSDRFSAERPKGSFSTLEIQRTEQGDSAMYLCASSSWTLETQYFGPGTRLLVL.

In the case of this clone: Other nucleotide sequences from this sample produce the same CDR3. The V gene is TRBV27, the J gene TRBJ2-1; TRBD2 matches at 9 bases. The CDR3 contains 14 residues. The germline gives CDR1 MNHEY, CDR2 SMNVEV (reference sequence). V shed 8 bases and J 6 bases; nucleotides not matched to a gene: 8. The CDR3 is CASRSGGIVNEQFF. CDR3 DNA sequence: TGTGCCAGCCGTAGCGGGGGTATTGTCAATGAGCAGTTCTTC.

The rearrangement joins TRBV4-3 to TRBJ2-7; 8 nucleotides match TRBD1. V dropped 3 bases and J dropped 5; count of bases not matched to a gene: 3. The CDR3 has 13 amino acids. The germline V gene encodes CDR1 LGHNA and CDR2 YSLEER. The chain's CDR3 is CASSHSTGDEQYF. The CDR3 DNA sequence: TGCGCCAGCAGCCATTCGACAGGGGACGAGCAGTACTTC.

This chain connects TRBV6-5 to TRBJ1-6; D gene uncertain. The V end lost 2 bases, the J end lost 0 bases, and 8 bases lay between the germline ends. Germline-derived CDR1 and CDR2 are MNHEY and SVGAGI. This CDR3 comprises 16 residues. In nucleotides, the CDR3 is TGTGCCAGCAGTTACGGGCGGTACTCCTATAATTCACCCCTCCACTTT. It encodes CASSYGRYSYNSPLHF.

V is TRBV5-6 and J is TRBJ1-2, with a possible D match to TRBD1 (6 bases). Germline CDR1 SGHDT, CDR2 YYEEEE. The ends were cut back, 4 bases at V and 0 bases at J, with 16 bases in the middle. The CDR3 spans 16 residues. The CDR3 DNA reads as TGTGCCAGCAGCCGCTATATAGGGGGAGCTAACTATGGCTACACCTTC. This codes for CASSRYIGGANYGYTF.

The genes are TRBV19 and TRBJ2-2, with D possibly being TRBD2 (5 bases). This CDR3 comprises 14 residues. V was shortened by 6 bases and J by 3 bases, with 11 bases between the two germline ends. Germline CDR1 LNHDA, CDR2 SQIVND (reference sequence). The CDR3 bases are TGTGCCAGTAGGCACCGGAGGTACACCGGGGAGCTGTTTTTT. This gives the protein CASRHRRYTGELFF.

V is TRBV7-9 and J is TRBJ2-7; D remains unclear. This CDR3 is 14 amino acids long. Trimming stripped 5 bases from V and 4 bases from J, with 15 bases between. In germline, CDR1 is SEHNR, CDR2 FQNEAQ (reference sequence). The CDR3 DNA is TGTGCCAGCAGCCACCCGTCCTCCTCTTACGAGCAGTACTTC. This codes for CASSHPSSSYEQYF.

By sample fraction, this clone is medium-sized. V gene TRBV6-6 combines with J gene TRBJ1-1; no definite D call. CDR3 length: 13 amino acids. V lost 6 bases and J 0 bases, leaving 8 bases between the germline ends. CDR1 MNHNY and CDR2 SVGAGI come from the germline V gene (reference sequence). The CDR3 spells CASSISLNTEAFF. DNA for the CDR3: TGTGCCAGCAGCATCTCTTTGAACACTGAAGCTTTCTTT.

CDR3 amino acids: CASSPLLDRNIQYF. The CDR3 nucleotides are TGCGCCAGCAGCCCACTACTTGACAGAAACATTCAGTACTTC. V and J are TRBV5-1 and TRBJ2-4, with a weak D call TRBD1 (5 bases). This CDR3 is built from 14 residues. Germline V lookup: CDR1 SGHRS, CDR2 YFSETQ. Trimming pared 4 bases from V and 6 bases from J, leaving 14 bases between.

The chain has TRBV13 and TRBJ2-3; 11 bases agree with TRBD2. The germline V gene encodes CDR1 PRHDT and CDR2 FYEKMQ (reference sequence). V was pared by 6 bases and J by 2 bases, with 4 bases of the junction left unmatched. The CDR3 is 15 residues long. This CDR3 is CASRTSGRNTDTQYF. For the CDR3, the DNA is TGTGCCAGCAGAACTAGCGGGAGAAACACAGATACGCAGTATTTT.

This clone is a singleton in its sample. The V gene is TRBV5-5, the J gene TRBJ2-1, with TRBD2 as a possible D gene (6 bases). V lost 6 bases to trimming and J lost 6 bases, with 10 bases between them. Germline CDR1 is SGHKS and CDR2 is YYEKEE (reference sequence). The CDR3 is 12 residues long. For the CDR3, the DNA is TGTGCCAGCATCAGTAGCGGCAATGAGCAGTTCTTC. Translation gives CASISSGNEQFF.

This clone was seen more than once but under ten times. One junction end does not reproduce the germline sequence, and a read error may be involved. The chain employs TRBV28 and TRBJ1-1; D unresolved. Germline CDR1 is MDHEN and CDR2 is SYDVKM. The CDR3 is 13 amino acids. CDR3 DNA sequence: TGTGCCAGCAGTTTATTTCCAGATCCTGAAACTTTCTTT. Translation: CASSLFPDPETFF.

This clone was seen a few times. This chain uses TRBV2 with TRBJ1-1, with TRBD1 matching 8 bases. Looked up from germline, CDR1 is SNHLY and CDR2 is FYNNEI. The CDR3 has 16 amino acids. V lost 0 bases and J lost 3; bases outside the gene matches: 6. The CDR3 DNA sequence: TGTGCCAGCAGTGAAGCTCCGGACAGGGCTGACACTGAAGCTTTCTTT. Translated: CASSEAPDRADTEAFF.

This clone is medium-sized. The chain links TRBV28 to TRBJ2-7; D not resolved. V gave up 5 bases and J gave up 3 bases, with 8 bases separating them. The CDR3 has 12 residues. Germline CDR1 MDHEN, CDR2 SYDVKM. In nucleotides, the CDR3 is TGTGCCAGCAGTAATAGTGGCTACGAGCAGTACTTC. It codes for CASSNSGYEQYF.

This clone is hyperexpanded within its sample. The V call is TRBV7-8, the J call TRBJ2-7; TRBD1 is a possible D gene (6 bases). This CDR3 comprises 15 residues. Germline CDR1 is SGHVS and CDR2 is FQNEAQ. V lost 5 bases, J lost 1 base, and 15 bases lay in between. In DNA form, the CDR3 reads TGTGCCAGCAGCCCTCGGACAGTCTCGTCCTACGAGCAGTACTTC. Amino acids: CASSPRTVSSYEQYF.

V and J are TRBV2 and TRBJ2-1; D possibly corresponds to TRBD1 (6 bases). CDR1 SNHLY and CDR2 FYNNEI come from the germline V gene. The ends were cut back, 3 bases at V and 1 base at J, with 10 bases in the middle. This CDR3 contains 15 residues. CDR3 region: CASSEFQGSYNEQFF. The CDR3 bases are TGTGCCAGCAGTGAGTTTCAGGGGTCCTACAATGAGCAGTTCTTC.

This chain's CDR3 is CSAGTGGAGNEQFF. The CDR3 DNA follows: TGCAGCGCGGGGACAGGGGGCGCAGGCAATGAGCAGTTCTTC. V gene TRBV29-1 combines with J gene TRBJ2-1, with TRBD1 identical over 12 bases. J lost 6 bases, V lost 7 bases, and 7 bases had no gene match. Germline V CDR1 and CDR2: SQVTM, ANQGSEA. CDR3 length: 14 amino acids.

The chain couples TRBV28 to TRBJ2-1; TRBD1 matches 11 bases. Unmatched junction bases numbered 6, after V lost 5 bases and J lost 6 bases. The CDR3 runs to 15 residues. Germline CDR1 MDHEN, CDR2 SYDVKM. The CDR3 sequence is CASSTGQGAGNEQFF. As DNA, the CDR3 is TGTGCCAGCAGTACCGGACAGGGGGCAGGCAATGAGCAGTTCTTC. The entire variable domain, with the rest obtained from reference TRBV28 and TRBJ2-1, is as follows: DVKVTQSSRYLVKRTGEKVFLECVQDMDHENMFWYRQDPGLGLRLIYFSYDVKMKEKGDIPEGYSVSREKKERFSLILESASTNQTSMYLCASSTGQGAGNEQFFGPGTRLTVL.

The rearrangement uses TRBV30 and TRBJ2-3; tentatively, D is TRBD2 (6 bases). Per germline, CDR1 GTSNPN and CDR2 SVGIG (reference sequence). The CDR3 length is 15 residues. V was clipped by 1 base and J by 1 base, with 12 bases between them. The CDR3 bases are TGTGCCTGGAGTGCTTTCGGGGGTGGCACAGATACGCAGTATTTT. Its translation is CAWSAFGGGTDTQYF.

This chain uses TRBV19 with TRBJ1-2; the D is unclear. The V gene's germline CDR1 is LNHDA and CDR2 SQIVND (reference sequence). The CDR3 runs 13 residues. V lost 6 bases to trimming and J lost 4 bases, with 12 bases between them. The CDR3 coding sequence is TGTGCCAGTAGCTGGGTTTTTCGCTATGGCTACACCTTC. This codes for CASSWVFRYGYTF.

This clone occurred a few times. This sequence joins TRBV2 and TRBJ1-1, with a possible D match to TRBD1 (5 bases). Germline loops: CDR1 SNHLY, CDR2 FYNNEI. The ends were cut back, 7 bases at V and 6 bases at J, with 12 bases in the middle. This CDR3 region has 12 residues. The CDR3 here is CASTWNRPEAFF. The CDR3, as DNA: TGTGCCAGCACCTGGAACAGGCCTGAAGCTTTCTTT.

This clone appeared a few times. The chain links TRBV27 to TRBJ2-2, with 8 bases matching TRBD2. This CDR3 is built from 17 residues. V shed 5 bases and J 8 bases; nucleotides not matched to a gene: 16. Per the germline V gene, CDR1 is MNHEY and CDR2 is SMNVEV (reference sequence). The CDR3 spells CASSPESGGALYGELFF. CDR3 nucleotides: TGTGCCAGCAGTCCCGAATCCGGGGGGGCCCTTTATGGGGAGCTGTTTTTT.

The chain links TRBV4-3 to TRBJ2-1, with D possibly being TRBD1 or TRBD2 (5 bases each). CDR3 length: 14 amino acids. CDR1 is LGHNA, CDR2 YSLEER, per germline. Between the trimmed V and J ends, which lost 4 bases and 5 bases, there was a span of 12 bases. CDR3: CASSPGTLHNEQFF. CDR3 nucleotides: TGCGCCAGCAGCCCCGGGACCCTACACAATGAGCAGTTCTTC.

The chain combines TRBV28 with TRBJ1-5, with TRBD1 as a possible D gene (5 bases). The length of the CDR3 is 18 residues. Germline CDR1 and CDR2: MDHEN and SYDVKM. V dropped 5 bases and J dropped 3 bases, with 23 bases sitting between them. The CDR3 nucleotides are TGTGCCAGCAGTCGACAAGGTCAGGGTTTTTCCCCCAATCAGCCCCAGCATTTT. The encoded protein is CASSRQGQGFSPNQPQHF.

The chain links TRBV6-5 to TRBJ1-1, with D perhaps matching TRBD1 (6 bases). The germline V gene encodes CDR1 MNHEY and CDR2 SVGAGI. CDR3 length: 15 residues. Trimming pared 2 bases from V and 0 bases from J, leaving 10 bases between. The CDR3 DNA is TGTGCCAGCAGTTACCGGGACAAATTGAACACTGAAGCTTTCTTT. This sequence encodes CASSYRDKLNTEAFF.

The V call is TRBV2, the J call TRBJ1-2, with D maybe TRBD1 (5 bases). This CDR3 region has 12 residues. V gave up 7 bases and J gave up 7 bases, with 13 bases separating them. Germline CDR1 and CDR2: SNHLY and FYNNEI. The DNA for the CDR3 is TGTGCCAGCACCCGGGGCGTTTCTGGCTACACCTTC. Translating it yields CASTRGVSGYTF.

The CDR3 here is CASSQTRGLNTEAFF. CDR3 bases: TGCGCCAGCAGCCAAACTAGGGGGCTGAACACTGAAGCTTTCTTT. This chain uses TRBV4-3 with TRBJ1-1; 7 nucleotides agree with TRBD1. The CDR3 is made up of 15 amino acids. Germline trimming cut 2 bases from V and 0 bases from J; bases unmatched to any gene: 3. Germline V gene lookup returns CDR1 LGHNA and CDR2 YSLEER.

The rearrangement uses TRBV30 and TRBJ1-2; D gene unclear. The germline V gene encodes CDR1 GTSNPN and CDR2 SVGIG (reference sequence). V was cut by 0 bases and J by 5 bases, with 13 bases left in between. The CDR3 runs to 14 residues. CDR3 in amino acids: CAWSVPETTYGYTF. The CDR3, as DNA: TGTGCCTGGAGTGTACCCGAGACAACTTATGGCTACACCTTC.